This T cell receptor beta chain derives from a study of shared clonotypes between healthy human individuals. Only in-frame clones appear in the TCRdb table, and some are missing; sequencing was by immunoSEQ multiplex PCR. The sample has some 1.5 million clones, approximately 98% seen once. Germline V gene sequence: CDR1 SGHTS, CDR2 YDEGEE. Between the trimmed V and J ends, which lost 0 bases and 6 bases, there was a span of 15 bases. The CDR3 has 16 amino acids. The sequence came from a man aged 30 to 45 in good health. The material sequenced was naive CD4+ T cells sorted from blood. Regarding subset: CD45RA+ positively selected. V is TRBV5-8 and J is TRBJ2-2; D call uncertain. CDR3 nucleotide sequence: TGTGCCAGCAGCTTGGGGGCCCTAGGAGTCCCCGGGGAGCTGTTTTTT. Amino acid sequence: CASSLGALGVPGELFF.